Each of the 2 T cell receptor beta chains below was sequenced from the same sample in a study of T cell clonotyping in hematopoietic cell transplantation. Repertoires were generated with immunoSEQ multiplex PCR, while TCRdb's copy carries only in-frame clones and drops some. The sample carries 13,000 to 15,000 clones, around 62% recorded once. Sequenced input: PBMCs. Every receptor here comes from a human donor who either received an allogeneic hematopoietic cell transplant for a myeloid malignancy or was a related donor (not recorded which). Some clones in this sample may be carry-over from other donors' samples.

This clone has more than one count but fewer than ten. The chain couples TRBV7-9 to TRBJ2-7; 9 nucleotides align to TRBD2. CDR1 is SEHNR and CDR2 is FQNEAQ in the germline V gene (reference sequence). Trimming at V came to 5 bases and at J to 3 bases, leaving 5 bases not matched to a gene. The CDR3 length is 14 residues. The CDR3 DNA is TGTGCCAGCAGCCCTAGCGGGATTTACTACGAGCAGTACTTC. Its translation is CASSPSGIYYEQYF.

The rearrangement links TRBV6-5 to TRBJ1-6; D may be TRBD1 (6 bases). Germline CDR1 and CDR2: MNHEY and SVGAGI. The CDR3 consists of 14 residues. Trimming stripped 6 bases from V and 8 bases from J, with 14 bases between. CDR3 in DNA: TGTGCCAGCAGCCTACAGGGTAGGGATTCACCCCTCCACTTT. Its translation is CASSLQGRDSPLHF.